This T cell receptor beta chain is from a study of blood T cell repertoires in COVID-19. Study context: There were acute and convalescent COVID-19 samples, and they came from the United States, Italy and Spain. In each case, the material was cDNA or gDNA derived from T cells, B-cell-depleted T cells, or PBMCs.

In the authors' workflow: Nucleated cell number was recorded as an estimate derived from reference gene primer amplification. Clones were sequenced by immunoSEQ multiplex PCR, and TCRdb holds only the in-frame ones, with some missing. The V and J calls and clone size were taken over from that table, and D and trimming were inferred from the DNA. The data show about 46,000 clones, with 70% to 90% seen just once and 15% to 18% held by the top ten. This TCR derives from a human donor in a cohort sampled during active COVID-19. The donor label of this sample is uncertain. Specimen: peripheral blood.

CDR3 nucleotides: TGTGCCAGCAGCACGGGACAACGAAACACAGATACGCAGTATTTT. Translating it yields CASSTGQRNTDTQYF. V and J are TRBV2 and TRBJ2-3, with D perhaps TRBD1 (6 bases). V lost 6 bases and J lost 2, with 15 bases in between. Germline CDR1 reads SNHLY; CDR2 reads FYNNEI. CDR3 length: 15 amino acids.